A single T cell receptor (beta chain) is shown here with its context. This CDR3 region has 15 residues. Germline CDR1 SGDLS, CDR2 YYNGEE. Trimming removed 7 bases from V and 4 bases from J; junction bases left unmatched: 9. Using immunoSEQ multiplex PCR, the repertoire was profiled, and TCRdb retains in-frame clones only, with some absent. The sample carries 75,000 to 95,000 clones, about 87% recorded once. This specimen comes from a study of blood T cell repertoires in COVID-19. What was sequenced was peripheral blood. The V and J genes are TRBV9 and TRBJ2-2; 8 bases match TRBD2. The TCR comes from a human donor in a cohort sampled during active COVID-19. CDR3 sequence: CASQRGNELTGELFF. The CDR3 nucleotides read TGTGCCAGCCAGCGGGGGAATGAACTCACCGGGGAGCTGTTTTTT.